This TCR beta chain was sequenced during a study of shared clonotypes between healthy human individuals. The assay was immunoSEQ multiplex PCR, and TCRdb's table has in-frame clones only and misses some. The sample yields roughly 510,000 clones, about 75% seen once. This clone showed up just once. Each sample came from a Caucasian adult donor living in Nashville, Tennessee. Sequenced material: PBMCs. This clonotype was sampled from a woman aged 40 to 50 in good health. Some clones in this sample may be carry-over from other donors' samples.

The CDR3 nucleotides read TGTGCCAGCAGTTTAAGGGACAGGTGGGGTACAGCTTTCTTT. The encoded protein is CASSLRDRWGTAFF. The chain has TRBV28 and TRBJ1-1; the match to TRBD1 covers 8 bases. The CDR3 has 14 amino acids. V trimming: 2 bases; J trimming: 10 bases; junction bases outside the gene matches: 9. Germline V CDR1 and CDR2: MDHEN, SYDVKM.